This T cell receptor beta chain was obtained from a study of CXCR3-negative and CXCR3-positive naive CD8 T cells. The TRB cDNA libraries were prepared by 5' RACE with UMI labels. Each CDR3 protein gets one entry in TCRdb, which reprocessed the 5' RACE reads and gives no DNA. The ten most abundant clones cover 0.29% of a sample with some 130,000 distinct CDR3 sequences. Sequencing was performed on naive CXCR3- CD8+ T cells from blood. Described subset: CD45RO-CCR7+CD27+CD95- naive CD8+ T cells lacking CXCR3 (TNR3-). This TCR was sampled from a human donor in good health. Some clones in this sample may be carry-over from other donors' samples.

This chain's CDR3 is CASSWKGNTEAFF. J is TRBJ1-1 and V is TRBV27. Germline CDR1 reads MNHEY; CDR2 reads SMNVEV (reference sequence). The CDR3 contains 13 residues.